Listed below are T cell receptor beta chains from one sample, sequenced in a study of blood T cell repertoires in COVID-19. Libraries were prepared by immunoSEQ multiplex PCR; TCRdb keeps only in-frame clonotypes and omits some of them. The sample yields approximately 360,000 clones, 75% to 90% seen once. Sequencing used PBMCs or T cells enriched from blood (not recorded which). The receptors here all came from a woman between 50 and 59 years old who had recovered from COVID-19. CDR3s include the opening cysteine and the closing phenylalanine or tryptophan. The order of the fields is clone size, V gene, J gene, CDR3 protein. Only some rows state a clone size, as once, few, many or a class for expanded clones.

-	TRBV14	TRBJ1-6	CASSPRDRVYAPLHF
-	TRBV5-1	TRBJ2-7	CASSSSGTTYEQYF
-	TRBV4-2	TRBJ1-1	CASSQAVRGNTEAFF
once	TRBV5-1	TRBJ2-1	CASSLDSGGYNEQFF
-	TRBV7-2	TRBJ2-3	CASSRSSGSRGDTQYF
few	TRBV28	TRBJ1-1	CASSVVQGQGNTEAFF
-	TRBV7-2	TRBJ1-5	CASSPKLGRGQGVQPQHF
-	TRBV6-5	TRBJ1-4	CASSYSQAGTGEKLFF
-	TRBV27	TRBJ1-2	CASRIRPHPNYGYTF
-	TRBV10-3	TRBJ2-5	CAISESPTGDQETQYF
-	TRBV9	TRBJ2-7	CASSEGLAGVSSYEQYF
-	TRBV4-1	TRBJ2-1	CASSQDQRTGHNEQFF
-	TRBV21-1	TRBJ1-6	CASSKTPGQDNSPLHF
few	TRBV21-1	TRBJ2-1	CASSAPGTSDGNEQFF
-	TRBV4-1	TRBJ2-5	CASSRGLTEGETQYF
-	TRBV11-3	TRBJ2-1	CASSSSGVTGEQFF
-	TRBV6-5	TRBJ1-1	CASTEGGVNTEAFF
-	TRBV11-2	TRBJ1-3	CASSLLQGSGNTIYF
-	TRBV10-3	TRBJ1-2	CAISGGGGYGYTF
-	TRBV6-5	TRBJ1-1	CASSPGPTEAFF
-	TRBV19	TRBJ2-2	CASSPPGQGGTGELFF
few	TRBV5-6	TRBJ2-7	CASSKNHAGTGSYEQYF
-	TRBV27	TRBJ1-1	CATKKGQGGIVNTEAFF
-	TRBV27	TRBJ1-6	CASSLTGGNSPLHF
few	TRBV4-3	TRBJ1-3	CASSQEKRTGPRNTIYF
once	TRBV5-4	TRBJ2-1	CASSSRRLAVHNEQFF
-	TRBV12-5	TRBJ1-1	CASGLGQGLNTEAFF
-	TRBV7-2	TRBJ1-1	CASSLGIQVPTEAFF
-	TRBV6-1	TRBJ2-2	CASSEQGLDTGELFF
-	TRBV30	TRBJ2-7	CAWGQGSPYEQYF
few	TRBV30	TRBJ1-2	CAWSVGQGSVYGYTF
-	TRBV19	TRBJ1-1	CASTGQGGKLNTEAFF
-	TRBV6-5	TRBJ1-3	CASREESAYGNTIYF
-	TRBV7-2	TRBJ1-2	CASSLTDRVSGYTF
-	TRBV7-9	TRBJ2-5	CASSLEGLAGKETQYF